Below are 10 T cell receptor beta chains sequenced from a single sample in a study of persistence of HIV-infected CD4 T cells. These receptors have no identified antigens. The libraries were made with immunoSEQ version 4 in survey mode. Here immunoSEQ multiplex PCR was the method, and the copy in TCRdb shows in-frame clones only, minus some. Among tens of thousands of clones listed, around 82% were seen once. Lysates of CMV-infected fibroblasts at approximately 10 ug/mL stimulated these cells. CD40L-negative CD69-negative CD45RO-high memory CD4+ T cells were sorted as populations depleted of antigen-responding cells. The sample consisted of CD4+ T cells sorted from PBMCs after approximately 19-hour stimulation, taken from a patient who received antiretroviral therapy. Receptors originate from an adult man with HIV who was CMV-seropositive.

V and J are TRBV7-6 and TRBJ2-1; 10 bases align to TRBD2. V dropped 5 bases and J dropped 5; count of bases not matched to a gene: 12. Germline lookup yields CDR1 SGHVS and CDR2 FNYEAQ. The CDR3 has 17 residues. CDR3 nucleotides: TGTGCCAGCAGCCACGGACGGCTAGCGGGGGAGAACAATGAGCAGTTCTTC. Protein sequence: CASSHGRLAGENNEQFF.

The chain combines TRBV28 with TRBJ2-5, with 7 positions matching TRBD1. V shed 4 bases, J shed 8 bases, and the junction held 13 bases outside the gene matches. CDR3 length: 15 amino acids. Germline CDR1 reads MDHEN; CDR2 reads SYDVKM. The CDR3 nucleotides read TGTGCCAGCAGTTGGTCTTACAGGGGAGTCGGCACCCAGTACTTC. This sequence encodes CASSWSYRGVGTQYF.

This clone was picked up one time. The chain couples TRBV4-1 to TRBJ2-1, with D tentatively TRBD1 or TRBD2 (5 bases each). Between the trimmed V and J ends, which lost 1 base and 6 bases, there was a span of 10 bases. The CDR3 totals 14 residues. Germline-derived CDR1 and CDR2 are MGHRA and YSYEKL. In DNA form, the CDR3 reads TGCGCCAGCAGCCAAGCGGGACCCCGCAATGAGCAGTTCTTC. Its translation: CASSQAGPRNEQFF.

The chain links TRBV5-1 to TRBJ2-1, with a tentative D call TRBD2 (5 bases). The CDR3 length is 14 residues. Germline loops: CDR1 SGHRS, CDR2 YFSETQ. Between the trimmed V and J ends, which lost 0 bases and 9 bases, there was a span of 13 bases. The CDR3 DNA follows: TGCGCCAGCAGCTTGGTCGGAGGCTACGGTGAGCAGTTCTTC. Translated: CASSLVGGYGEQFF.

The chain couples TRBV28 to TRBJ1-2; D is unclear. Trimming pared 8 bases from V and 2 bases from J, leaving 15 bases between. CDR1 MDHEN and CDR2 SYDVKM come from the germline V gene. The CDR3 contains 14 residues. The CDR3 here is CASLPGRRNYGYTF. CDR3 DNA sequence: TGTGCCAGCCTTCCGGGTCGACGGAACTATGGCTACACCTTC.

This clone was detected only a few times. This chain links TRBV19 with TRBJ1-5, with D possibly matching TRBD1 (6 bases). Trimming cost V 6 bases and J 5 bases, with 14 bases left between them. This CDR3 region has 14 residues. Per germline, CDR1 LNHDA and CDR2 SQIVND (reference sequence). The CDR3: CASRPDSLYQPQHF. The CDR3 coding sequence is TGTGCCAGTAGACCGGACAGTCTTTATCAGCCCCAGCATTTT.

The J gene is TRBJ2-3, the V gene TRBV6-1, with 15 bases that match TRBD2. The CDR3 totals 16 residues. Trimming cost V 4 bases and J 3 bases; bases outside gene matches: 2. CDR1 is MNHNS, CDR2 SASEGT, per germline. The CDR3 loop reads CASSAGTSGGTDTQYF. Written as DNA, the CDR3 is TGTGCCAGCAGTGCAGGGACTAGCGGGGGGACAGATACGCAGTATTTT.

The chain's CDR3 is CAISESNEQYF. CDR3 DNA sequence: TGTGCCATCAGTGAGTCCAACGAGCAGTACTTC. The V call is TRBV10-3, the J call TRBJ2-7; D is unclear. The CDR3 consists of 11 residues. V was cut by 0 bases and J by 5 bases, with 2 bases left in between. CDR1 ENHRY and CDR2 SYGVKD come from the germline V gene.

The CDR3 DNA is TGCAGTGCTCTGTACCGTGGCTACACCTTC. Protein: CSALYRGYTF. The chain carries TRBV20-1 and TRBJ1-2; D not resolved. This CDR3 contains 10 residues. V dropped 5 bases and J dropped 7 bases, with 8 bases sitting between them. Germline loops: CDR1 DFQATT, CDR2 SNEGSKA (reference sequence).

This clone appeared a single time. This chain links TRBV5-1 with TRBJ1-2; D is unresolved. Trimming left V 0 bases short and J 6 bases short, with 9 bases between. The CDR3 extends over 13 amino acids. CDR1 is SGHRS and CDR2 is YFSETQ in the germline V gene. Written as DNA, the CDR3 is TGCGCCAGCAGCTTGGGGATCAATAATGGCTACACCTTC. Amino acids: CASSLGINNGYTF. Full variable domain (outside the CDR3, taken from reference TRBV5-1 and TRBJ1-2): KAGVTQTPRYLIKTRGQQVTLSCSPISGHRSVSWYQQTPGQGLQFLFEYFSETQRNKGNFPGRFSGRQFSNSRSEMNVSTLELGDSALYLCASSLGINNGYTFGSGTRLTVV.